This T cell receptor beta chain was recorded in a study of cytomegalovirus exposure and HLA in healthy donors. Findings and limits, study-wide: Cytomegalovirus association was listed for around 180 TCR beta chains. Reported performance of the classifier showed diagnosis of cytomegalovirus status with high specificity and sensitivity.

V was trimmed by 5 bases and J by 3 bases, leaving 17 bases between them. Per germline, CDR1 MGHRA and CDR2 YSYEKL. The CDR3 length is 15 residues. Comments on this clone: The antigen remains undetermined.

The table came from immunoSEQ multiplex PCR; TCRdb's copy has only in-frame clones and leaves some out. The sample records hundreds of thousands of clones, less than 90% being singletons. The genes are TRBV4-1 and TRBJ2-7; D perhaps matches TRBD2 (6 bases). This sequence was found in a man aged 18 to 29 in good health and CMV-seropositive. The sample consisted of PBMCs. CDR3 nucleotides: TGCGCCAGCAGCGGTTCGGGAGCCATCAACTACGAGCAGTACTTC. This codes for CASSGSGAINYEQYF.